The 26 T cell receptor beta chains in this list originate from one sample, sequenced in a study of T cell responses to AZD1222 COVID-19 vaccine. Sequencing used immunoSEQ multiplex PCR; TCRdb keeps in-frame clones, though not all of them. The table lists around 140,000 clones, over 75% of them singletons. The sample in question was peripheral blood, obtained on day 0 of AZD1222 vaccination. These receptors were taken from an adult in good health.

J is TRBJ1-1 and V is TRBV9; 7 nucleotides line up with TRBD1. There are 12 residues in the CDR3. CDR1 is SGDLS, CDR2 YYNGEE, per germline. Unmatched junction bases numbered 3, after V lost 4 bases and J lost 6 bases. The CDR3 reads CASSRQGSEAFF. The CDR3, as DNA: TGTGCCAGCAGCCGACAGGGCTCTGAAGCTTTCTTT. Supplemented by reference TRBV9 and TRBJ1-1, the full variable domain reads DSGVTQTPKHLITATGQRVTLRCSPRSGDLSVYWYQQSLDQGLQFLIQYYNGEERAKGNILERFSAQQFPDLHSELNLSSLELGDSALYFCASSRQGSEAFFGQGTRLTVV.

The table lists this clone with a count of one. V is TRBV12-3 or TRBV12-4 and J is TRBJ1-2; the D gene is possibly TRBD1 (6 bases). The CDR3 spans 13 residues. Deletions cut 3 bases from V and 8 bases from J, with 13 bases between. The CDR3 sequence: CASSFGGGRGYTF. The CDR3 bases are TGTGCCAGCAGTTTTGGTGGGGGGCGCGGCTACACCTTC.

This clone was observed a few times. Mismatch with germline at one junction end may stem from a read error. The chain links TRBV5-6 to TRBJ1-2; D is ambiguous. The CDR3 sequence is 11 residues long. Germline assignment: CDR1 SGHDT and CDR2 YYEEEE. The CDR3 DNA follows: TGTGCCAGCAGCTCCACGCGGGCTCTCCTATTC. It specifies CASSSTRALLF.

The chain links TRBV18 to TRBJ2-7, with 7 bases matching TRBD1. The J segment lost 5 bases and the V segment lost 3 bases, leaving 4 bases of the junction unmatched. The germline V gene has CDR1 KGHSH and CDR2 LQKENI. CDR3 length: 13 amino acids. CDR3 DNA sequence: TGTGCCAGCTCACCGGACAGGTCCCACGAGCAGTACTTC. Translating gives CASSPDRSHEQYF. The whole variable domain, remainder taken from reference TRBV18 and TRBJ2-7, is NAGVMQNPRHLVRRRGQEARLRCSPMKGHSHVYWYRQLPEEGLKFMVYLQKENIIDESGMPKERFSAEFPKEGPSILRIQQVVRGDSAAYFCASSPDRSHEQYFGPGTRLTVT.

This sequence joins TRBV7-9 and TRBJ1-3, with D possibly matching TRBD1 (5 bases). V gave up 2 bases and J gave up 7 bases, with 9 bases separating them. The CDR3 spans 13 residues. The V gene's germline CDR1 is SEHNR and CDR2 FQNEAQ (reference sequence). DNA for the CDR3: TGTGCCAGCAGCTTATCGGCAGGGAACACCATATATTTT. This gives the protein CASSLSAGNTIYF.

This rearrangement joins TRBV5-1 to TRBJ2-1; perhaps D is TRBD1 or TRBD2 (5 bases each). V lost 4 bases and J lost 4, with 18 bases in between. The CDR3 is 16 amino acids. Germline CDR1 reads SGHRS; CDR2 reads YFSETQ. DNA for the CDR3: TGCGCCAGCAGCCTGGGTGACGGGACCCAGTACAATGAGCAGTTCTTC. This gives the protein CASSLGDGTQYNEQFF.

The rearrangement uses TRBV28 and TRBJ1-1; D is perhaps TRBD1 (5 bases). Trimming shortened V by 1 base and J by 4 bases, and 13 bases separated the two germline ends. The CDR3 consists of 15 residues. CDR1 is MDHEN and CDR2 is SYDVKM in the germline V gene. This CDR3 reads CASSLFRGSGTEAFF. CDR3 nucleotides: TGTGCCAGCAGTTTATTTAGGGGAAGCGGCACTGAAGCTTTCTTT.

The rearrangement uses TRBV5-1 and TRBJ1-4; D remains unclear. The CDR3 contains 14 residues. CDR1 is SGHRS, CDR2 YFSETQ, per germline. The V end was cut by 0 bases, the J end by 5 bases, with 8 bases between. Here the CDR3 reads CASSLGPDNEKLFF. CDR3 coding DNA: TGCGCCAGCAGCTTGGGTCCCGACAATGAAAAACTGTTTTTT.

For this clone: At one boundary the junction diverges from the germline segment, which might be a read error. The chain links TRBV7-7 to TRBJ1-2; 9 bases are shared with TRBD1. Germline V gene lookup returns CDR1 SSHAT and CDR2 FNYEAQ (reference sequence). The CDR3 is 15 residues long. The CDR3 is CASSLEQGAIYGYTF. DNA of the CDR3: TGTGCTAGCAGCTTAGAACAGGGGGCGATCTATGGCTACACCTTC.

This sequence joins TRBV19 and TRBJ1-5; D not certain. The germline V gene encodes CDR1 LNHDA and CDR2 SQIVND (reference sequence). CDR3 size: 12 residues. Trimming removed 6 bases from V and 3 bases from J, with 6 bases in between. DNA for the CDR3: TGTGCCAGTAGAGGTGACAATCAGCCCCAGCATTTT. This gives the protein CASRGDNQPQHF.

The DNA for the CDR3 is TGTGCCAGCATAGCAGACAGGTTGGACAATCAGCCCCAGCATTTT. Amino acids: CASIADRLDNQPQHF. This rearrangement joins TRBV2 to TRBJ1-5, with a tentative D call TRBD1 (6 bases). CDR3 length equals 15 residues. V lost 7 bases and J lost 3, with 16 bases in between. Germline V gene lookup returns CDR1 SNHLY and CDR2 FYNNEI.

This sequence joins TRBV7-9 and TRBJ2-7; D uncertain. Germline assignment: CDR1 SEHNR and CDR2 FQNEAQ (reference sequence). V shed 7 bases and J shed 2 bases, with 12 bases lying between them. This CDR3 comprises 13 residues. The CDR3 spells CASTDPLAYEQYF. The CDR3 DNA reads TGTGCCAGCACCGACCCCCTAGCCTACGAGCAGTACTTC.

V is TRBV6-4 and J is TRBJ2-5; no clear D. Trimming shortened V by 8 bases and J by 7 bases, and 5 bases separated the two germline ends. Germline assignment: CDR1 MRHNA and CDR2 SNTAGT. The CDR3 covers 9 residues. The DNA of the CDR3 is TGTGCCAGCCCTGGGACCCAGTACTTC. This sequence encodes CASPGTQYF.

The V gene is TRBV14, the J gene TRBJ1-4; 7 positions match TRBD1. The CDR3 has 14 residues. Germline-derived CDR1 and CDR2 are SGHDN and FVKESK. V lost 5 bases, J lost 10 bases, and 10 bases stayed unmatched. The CDR3 nucleotides read TGTGCCAGCAGCGCCGGGACAGTGGACGGAAAACTGTTTTTT. This sequence encodes CASSAGTVDGKLFF.

In this sample, this clone turned up a few times. This rearrangement joins TRBV6-4 to TRBJ2-1; tentative D call: TRBD2 (5 bases). This CDR3 is built from 15 residues. V was trimmed by 0 bases and J by 0 bases, leaving 6 bases between them. Per germline, CDR1 MRHNA and CDR2 SNTAGT. For the CDR3, the DNA is TGTGCCAGCAGTGACTCTGCGGGCTCCTACAATGAGCAGTTCTTC. Translated, it gives CASSDSAGSYNEQFF.

V gene TRBV6-6 combines with J gene TRBJ1-6, with D possibly matching TRBD1 (5 bases). V was pared by 2 bases and J by 8 bases, with 10 bases between. The CDR3 is made up of 14 amino acids. CDR1 is MNHNY and CDR2 is SVGAGI in the germline V gene (reference sequence). The CDR3 protein is CASSYIQEDSPLHF. In nucleotides, the CDR3 is TGTGCCAGCAGTTACATACAGGAGGATTCACCCCTCCACTTT.

This clone has a single count. This rearrangement joins TRBV5-1 to TRBJ2-6, with a weak D call TRBD2 (5 bases). This CDR3 has 16 amino acids. Trimming pared 0 bases from V and 0 bases from J, leaving 7 bases between. CDR1 is SGHRS, CDR2 YFSETQ, per germline. The CDR3 DNA follows: TGCGCCAGCAGCTTGGCCGGGGACTCTGGGGCCAACGTCCTGACTTTC. Amino acid sequence: CASSLAGDSGANVLTF.

The V call is TRBV27, the J call TRBJ1-1; 9 positions match TRBD1. The CDR3 covers 15 residues. CDR1 and CDR2 from the germline V gene are MNHEY and SMNVEV (reference sequence). After removal of 5 bases from V and 4 bases from J, the junction contained 8 bases not matched to a gene. This CDR3 reads CASSRRGQGSTEAFF. In DNA, the CDR3 is TGTGCCAGCAGTAGAAGGGGACAGGGAAGCACTGAAGCTTTCTTT.

The chain is built from TRBV7-2 and TRBJ2-7, with 13 bases identical to TRBD2. This CDR3 has 15 amino acids. Losses at the gene ends were 5 bases for V and 2 bases for J; bases not matched to a gene: 3. CDR1 is SGHTA, CDR2 FQGNSA, per germline. CDR3 DNA sequence: TGTGCCAGCAGCCAGGGACTAGCGGGACCCTACGAGCAGTACTTC. Translating it yields CASSQGLAGPYEQYF.

This chain uses TRBV12-3 or TRBV12-4 with TRBJ1-2, with D hard to call. This CDR3 comprises 13 residues. The V and J ends lost 6 bases and 2 bases respectively, with 10 bases between them. The DNA for the CDR3 is TGTGCCAGCAGCCCCGCAGAAAACTATGGCTACACCTTC. Its translation is CASSPAENYGYTF.

The V call is TRBV7-8, the J call TRBJ2-1; 9 positions agree with TRBD2. V lost 1 base, J lost 8 bases, and 0 bases stayed unmatched. The CDR3 sequence is 13 residues long. Germline CDR1 SGHVS, CDR2 FQNEAQ. Written as DNA, the CDR3 is TGTGCCAGCAGCTTAGTAGCGGGAGATGAGCAGTTCTTC. As protein: CASSLVAGDEQFF.

The genes are TRBV18 and TRBJ2-2; 8 positions match TRBD1. V shed 4 bases and J 4 bases; nucleotides not matched to a gene: 5. CDR3 length: 15 residues. Per germline, CDR1 KGHSH and CDR2 LQKENI. The CDR3 DNA sequence: TGTGCCAGCTCACAATGGACAGGGAGCACCGGGGAGCTGTTTTTT. Translating gives CASSQWTGSTGELFF.

The chain recombines TRBV2 with TRBJ1-2; D unclear. The CDR3 is 13 amino acids. CDR1 and CDR2 from the germline V gene are SNHLY and FYNNEI. V lost 10 bases and J 1 base, leaving 13 bases between the germline ends. CDR3 nucleotides: TGTGCCAACCCAAAATTAAATAACTATGGCTACACCTTC. It translates to CANPKLNNYGYTF.

The rearrangement links TRBV19 to TRBJ2-7; D is perhaps TRBD2 (6 bases). Germline V CDR1 and CDR2: LNHDA, SQIVND (reference sequence). V lost 3 bases and J lost 0, with 9 bases in between. CDR3 size: 14 residues. The CDR3 reads CASSMAGRSYEQYF. The CDR3 region has the DNA TGTGCCAGTAGTATGGCGGGACGCTCCTACGAGCAGTACTTC.

This clone was counted a single time. V usage is TRBV11-2 and J usage is TRBJ1-2; D is unresolved. This CDR3 is built from 12 residues. Germline-derived CDR1 and CDR2 are SGHAT and FQNNGV. Trimming took off 4 bases at V and 4 bases at J, with 7 bases between the two ends. The DNA of the CDR3 is TGTGCCAGCAGCTCCGACATCTATGGCTACACCTTC. This gives the protein CASSSDIYGYTF.

The chain combines TRBV7-9 with TRBJ2-7, with a weak D call TRBD1 (6 bases). The V end lost 6 bases, the J end lost 6 bases, and 15 bases lay between the germline ends. The CDR3 has 13 residues. Germline values: CDR1 SEHNR, CDR2 FQNEAQ (reference sequence). In DNA form, the CDR3 reads TGTGCCAGCAGATACAAGGACAGCCTCGAGCAGTACTTC. Translated: CASRYKDSLEQYF. Full variable domain (rest looked up from reference TRBV7-9 and TRBJ2-7): DTGVSQNPRHKITKRGQNVTFRCDPISEHNRLYWYRQTLGQGPEFLTYFQNEAQLEKSRLLSDRFSAERPKGSFSTLEIQRTEQGDSAMYLCASRYKDSLEQYFGPGTRLTVT.